One sample yielded the 6 T cell receptor beta chains listed below, sequenced in a study of beta chain features in type 1 diabetes. Investigators reverse transcribed all isolated RNA, so they sequenced expressed TCRB transcripts. Assay used: immunoSEQ multiplex PCR; TCRdb lists only in-frame clones, some missing. The top ten clones hold about 0.025% of a sample with over 700,000 clones, around a sixth of them seen once. The material sequenced was naive CD4+ T cells from blood. These receptors came from a woman younger than 30 in good health.

There are a few counts of this clone. The chain has TRBV18 and TRBJ1-1, with D perhaps TRBD1 (6 bases). CDR3 length equals 14 residues. Germline lookup yields CDR1 KGHSH and CDR2 LQKENI. Between the trimmed V and J ends, which lost 3 bases and 5 bases, there was a span of 13 bases. CDR3 nucleotide sequence: TGTGCCAGCTCACCGTACACCGGGACAACTGAAGCTTTCTTT. Translating gives CASSPYTGTTEAFF.

This clone was found a few times. Different DNA sequences within this sample yield the same CDR3. This chain uses TRBV28 with TRBJ2-7, with 10 bases fitting TRBD1. Germline lookup yields CDR1 MDHEN and CDR2 SYDVKM. The CDR3 totals 12 residues. V shed 3 bases and J 10 bases; nucleotides not matched to a gene: 3. CDR3 sequence reads: CASSLDRGEQYF. CDR3 coding DNA: TGTGCCAGCAGTTTGGACAGGGGGGAACAGTACTTC.

This clone was picked up a small number of times. Other DNA sequences within the sample encode an identical CDR3. The chain carries TRBV7-9 and TRBJ1-5; no clear D. Germline V lookup: CDR1 SEHNR, CDR2 FQNEAQ (reference sequence). The CDR3 runs 14 residues. The ends were cut back, 4 bases at V and 2 bases at J, with 9 bases in the middle. Written as DNA, the CDR3 is TGTGCCAGCAGCTCAGACCGCGGCAATCAGCCCCAGCATTTT. Protein product: CASSSDRGNQPQHF. Supplemented by reference TRBV7-9 and TRBJ1-5, the full variable domain reads DTGVSQNPRHKITKRGQNVTFRCDPISEHNRLYWYRQTLGQGPEFLTYFQNEAQLEKSRLLSDRFSAERPKGSFSTLEIQRTEQGDSAMYLCASSSDRGNQPQHFGDGTRLSIL.

This clone was counted only a few times. The chain employs TRBV28 and TRBJ2-7; either TRBD1 or TRBD2 may supply D (6 bases each). The CDR3 spans 15 residues. In germline, CDR1 is MDHEN, CDR2 SYDVKM. V lost 5 bases and J 3 bases, leaving 17 bases between the germline ends. The CDR3 sequence is CASSPSGAGDYEQYF. The CDR3, as DNA: TGTGCCAGCAGTCCCTCGGGGGCAGGGGACTACGAGCAGTACTTC.

This clone was counted only a few times. The chain is built from TRBV10-3 and TRBJ2-1; a weak D match, TRBD2 (6 bases). In germline, CDR1 is ENHRY, CDR2 SYGVKD. CDR3 length equals 13 residues. The germline V and J ends were trimmed by 10 bases and 5 bases, with 15 bases remaining between them. The CDR3 DNA reads TGTGCCAACCAGGGACTCCTAGACAATGAGCAGTTCTTC. Its translation: CANQGLLDNEQFF.

V is TRBV7-9 and J is TRBJ2-1; tentatively, D is TRBD2 (6 bases). Looked up from germline, CDR1 is SEHNR and CDR2 is FQNEAQ (reference sequence). The CDR3 spans 18 residues. Trimming left V 1 base short and J 3 bases short, with 19 bases between. CDR3 amino acids: CASSLGLGVSGHYNEQFF. The DNA of the CDR3 is TGTGCCAGCAGCTTAGGGTTAGGGGTAAGCGGGCACTACAATGAGCAGTTCTTC. Based on the CDR3 plus reference TRBV7-9 and TRBJ2-1, the full variable domain is DTGVSQNPRHKITKRGQNVTFRCDPISEHNRLYWYRQTLGQGPEFLTYFQNEAQLEKSRLLSDRFSAERPKGSFSTLEIQRTEQGDSAMYLCASSLGLGVSGHYNEQFFGPGTRLTVL.